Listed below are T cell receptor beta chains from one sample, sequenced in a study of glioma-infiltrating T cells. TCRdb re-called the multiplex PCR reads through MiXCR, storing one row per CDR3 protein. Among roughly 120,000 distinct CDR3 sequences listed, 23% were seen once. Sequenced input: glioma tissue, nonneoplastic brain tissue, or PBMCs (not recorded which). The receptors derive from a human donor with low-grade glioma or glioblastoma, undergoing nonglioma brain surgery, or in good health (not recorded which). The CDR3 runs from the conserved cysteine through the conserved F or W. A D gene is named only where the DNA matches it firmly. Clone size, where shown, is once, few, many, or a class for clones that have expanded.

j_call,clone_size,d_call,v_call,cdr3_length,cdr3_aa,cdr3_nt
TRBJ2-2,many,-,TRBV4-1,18,CASSQGRDWGGASGELFF,TGCGCCAGCAGCCAAGGAAGGGACTGGGGGGGCGCGTCCGGGGAGCTGTTTTTT
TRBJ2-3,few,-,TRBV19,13,CASSMSRTDTQYF,TGTGCCAGTAGTATGTCACGCACAGATACGCAGTATTTT
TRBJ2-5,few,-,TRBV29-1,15,CSAHTYAFVGETQYF,TGCAGCGCCCACACGTATGCTTTCGTGGGAGAGACCCAGTACTTC
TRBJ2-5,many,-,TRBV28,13,CASSFRYQETQYF,TGTGCCAGCAGTTTTAGGTACCAAGAGACCCAGTACTTC
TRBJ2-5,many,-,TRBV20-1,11,CSVEGAETQYF,TGCAGTGTTGAGGGAGCGGAGACCCAGTACTTC
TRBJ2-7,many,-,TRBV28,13,CATTGGHLYEQYF,TGTGCCACCACGGGGGGACACCTTTACGAGCAGTACTTC
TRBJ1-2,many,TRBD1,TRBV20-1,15,CSARDPGQANYGYTF,TGCAGTGCTAGAGACCCGGGACAGGCTAACTATGGCTACACCTTC
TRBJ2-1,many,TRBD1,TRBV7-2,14,CASSPNPGQGWQFF,TGTGCCAGCAGCCCGAATCCGGGACAGGGGTGGCAGTTCTTC
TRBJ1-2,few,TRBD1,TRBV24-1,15,CATSDPRQGIAGYTF,TGTGCCACCAGTGACCCGAGACAGGGAATAGCTGGCTACACCTTC
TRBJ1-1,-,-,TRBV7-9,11,CASSVNTEAFF,TGTGCCAGCAGCGTAAACACTGAAGCTTTCTTT
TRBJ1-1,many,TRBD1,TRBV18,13,CASSGGSNTEAFF,TGTGCCAGTTCAGGGGGTTCGAACACTGAAGCTTTCTTT
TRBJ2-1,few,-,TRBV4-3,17,CASSQDAASSSYNEQFF,TGCGCCAGCAGCCAAGATGCGGCTTCAAGCTCCTACAATGAGCAGTTCTTC
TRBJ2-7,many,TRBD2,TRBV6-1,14,CASSRSSGSWEQYF,TGTGCCAGCAGTCGAAGTAGCGGGAGTTGGGAGCAGTACTTC
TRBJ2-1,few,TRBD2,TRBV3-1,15,CASSQRTSGYNEQFF,TGTGCCAGCAGCCAAAGGACTAGCGGTTACAATGAGCAGTTCTTC
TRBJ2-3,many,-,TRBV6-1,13,CASKTGDTDTQYF,TGTGCCAGCAAGACTGGGGATACAGATACGCAGTATTTT
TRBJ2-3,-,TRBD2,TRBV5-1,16,CASSSGLAGMTDTQYF,TGCGCCAGCAGCTCCGGACTAGCGGGAATGACAGATACGCAGTATTTT
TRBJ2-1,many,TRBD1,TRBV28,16,CASSLLGTQGAVEQFF,TGTGCCAGCAGTTTGTTGGGGACGCAGGGGGCCGTTGAGCAGTTCTTC
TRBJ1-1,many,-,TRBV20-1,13,CSASDGSGTEAFF,TGCAGTGCTAGTGACGGGAGCGGCACTGAAGCTTTCTTT
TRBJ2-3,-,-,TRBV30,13,CAWSRYNGQPQYF,TGTGCCTGGAGTAGGTACAACGGACAGCCCCAGTATTTT
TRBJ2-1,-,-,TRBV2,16,CASSAPRWVSYNEQFF,TGTGCCAGCAGCGCCCCAAGATGGGTCTCCTACAATGAGCAGTTCTTC
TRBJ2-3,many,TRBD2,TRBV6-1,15,CASSYGRGGTDTQYF,TGTGCCAGCAGCTACGGGAGGGGAGGCACAGATACGCAGTATTTT
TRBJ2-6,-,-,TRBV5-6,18,CASRLEASPIFRANVLTF,TGTGCCAGCCGCTTGGAGGCTTCCCCCATCTTTAGGGCCAACGTCCTGACTTTC
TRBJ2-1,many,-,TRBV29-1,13,CSGDGSSYNEQFF,TGCAGCGGTGACGGTAGTTCCTACAATGAGCAGTTCTTC
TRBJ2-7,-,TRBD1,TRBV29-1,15,CSVAGTGGPSYEQYF,TGCAGCGTTGCCGGGACAGGGGGCCCCTCCTACGAGCAGTACTTC
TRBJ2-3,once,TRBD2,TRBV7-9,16,CASSLGTSGGEDTQYF,TGTGCCAGCAGCTTAGGGACTAGCGGAGGCGAAGATACGCAGTATTTT
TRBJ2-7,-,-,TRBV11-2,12,CASSPRPYEQYF,TGTGCCAGCAGCCCACGTCCGTACGAGCAGTACTTC
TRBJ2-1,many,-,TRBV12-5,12,CASGLPDNEQFF,TGTGCTAGTGGTTTGCCAGATAATGAGCAGTTCTTC
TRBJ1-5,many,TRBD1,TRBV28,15,CASSLGTGLNQPQHF,TGTGCCAGCAGTTTGGGGACAGGTCTCAATCAGCCCCAGCATTTT
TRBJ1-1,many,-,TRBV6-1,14,CASSLHSANTEAFF,TGTGCCAGCAGCTTACATTCGGCGAACACTGAAGCTTTCTTT
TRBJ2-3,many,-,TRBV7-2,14,CASSLIGGTDTQYF,TGTGCCAGCAGCTTAATAGGGGGGACAGATACGCAGTATTTT
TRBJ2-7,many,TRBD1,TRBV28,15,CASSLSDRGLNEQYF,TGTGCCAGCAGCCTCTCCGACAGGGGTCTAAACGAGCAGTACTTC
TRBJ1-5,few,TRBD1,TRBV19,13,CASSPQGQPPQHF,TGTGCCAGTAGTCCCCAGGGACAGCCGCCCCAGCATTTT
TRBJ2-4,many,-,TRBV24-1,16,CATSDLGLAAKNIQYF,TGTGCCACCAGTGATTTAGGTCTCGCAGCCAAAAACATTCAGTACTTC
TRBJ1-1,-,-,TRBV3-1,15,CASSQGAGRNTEAFF,TGTGCCAGCAGCCAAGGCGCCGGGCGGAACACTGAAGCTTTCTTT
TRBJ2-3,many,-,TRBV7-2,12,CASSFVTDTQYF,TGTGCCAGCAGCTTTGTCACAGATACGCAGTATTTT
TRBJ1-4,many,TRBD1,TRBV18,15,CASSPTGAKDEKLFF,TGTGCCAGCTCCCCAACAGGGGCAAAAGATGAAAAACTGTTTTTT
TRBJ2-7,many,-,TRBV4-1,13,CASSRDNYYEQYF,TGCGCCAGCAGCAGGGACAACTACTACGAGCAGTACTTC
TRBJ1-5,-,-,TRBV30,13,CAWSTEVDQPQHF,TGTGCCTGGTCGACAGAGGTCGATCAGCCCCAGCATTTT
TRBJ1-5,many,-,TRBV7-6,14,CASSLEQARQPQHF,TGTGCCAGCAGCTTAGAACAGGCACGACAGCCCCAGCATTTT
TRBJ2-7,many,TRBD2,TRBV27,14,CASSLGGRGREQYF,TGTGCCAGCAGTCTGGGCGGGAGGGGGCGAGAGCAGTACTTC
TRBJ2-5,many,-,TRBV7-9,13,CASSSSGRETQYF,TGTGCCAGCAGCTCCTCGGGGAGGGAGACCCAGTACTTC
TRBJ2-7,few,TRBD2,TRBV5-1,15,CASSLVSGRSYEQYF,TGCGCCAGCAGCTTGGTCAGCGGGAGGAGCTACGAGCAGTACTTC
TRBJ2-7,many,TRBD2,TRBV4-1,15,CASSHLSLAGDEQYF,TGCGCCAGCAGCCATCTATCACTAGCGGGAGACGAGCAGTACTTC
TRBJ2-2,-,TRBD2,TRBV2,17,CASSERGLAMNTGELFF,TGTGCCAGCAGTGAACGGGGACTAGCGATGAACACCGGGGAGCTGTTTTTT
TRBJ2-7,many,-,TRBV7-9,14,CASSLVLRGPEQYF,TGTGCCAGCAGCTTAGTTCTCAGGGGCCCCGAGCAGTACTTC
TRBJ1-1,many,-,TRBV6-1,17,CASSYTFNRQKDTEAFF,TGTGCCAGCAGTTATACCTTCAACCGCCAGAAGGACACTGAAGCTTTCTTT
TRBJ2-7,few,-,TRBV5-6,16,CASSLPGMLSSYEQYF,TGTGCCAGCAGCCTGCCAGGGATGTTGAGCTCCTACGAGCAGTACTTC
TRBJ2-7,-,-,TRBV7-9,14,CASSPPAFSYEQYF,TGTGCCAGCAGCCCCCCGGCCTTCTCCTACGAGCAGTACTTC
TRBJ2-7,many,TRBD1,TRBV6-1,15,CASSYDRAVGYEQYF,TGTGCCAGCAGCTACGACAGGGCGGTCGGCTACGAGCAGTACTTC
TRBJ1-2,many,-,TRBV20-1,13,CSARDPDRYGYTF,TGCAGTGCTAGAGATCCGGACAGATATGGCTACACCTTC
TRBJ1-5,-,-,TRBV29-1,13,CSVEVAVNQPQHF,TGCAGCGTTGAGGTTGCAGTAAATCAGCCCCAGCATTTT
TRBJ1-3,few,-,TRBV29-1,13,CSVEPPGENTIYF,TGCAGCGTCGAACCGCCAGGGGAGAACACCATATATTTT